This entry concerns a single T cell receptor beta chain. Its antigen remains undetermined. Per-nucleotide qualities are absent, and no much larger clonotype sits a single base away. The CDR3 contains 14 residues, cysteine and phenylalanine counted. Only the CDR3 part of the read is kept: 42 bases, read in frame from the first base. V gives up 4 bases and J gives up 1 base, and the segment between their germline ends measures 10 bases. In the germline V gene, CDR1 corresponds to MNHNS and CDR2 to SASEGT. Stable Graves' hyperthyroidism was defined as the absence of progression to ophthalmopathy over 18 months of follow-up. Hyperthyroidism patients were aged 18 to 65 years and newly diagnosed, with disease duration of less than 2 months. Any patient with an uncontrolled infection, another autoimmune disease, pregnancy or lactation was excluded. Diagnoses relied on clinical symptoms, serum thyroxine and TRAb, thyroid ultrasound and orbital computed tomography. PBMCs were separated from roughly 10 ml of fresh peripheral blood using Ficoll-Paque density gradient centrifugation. Trizol reagent was used to extract total RNA, and RNA quality was then checked on an Agilent 2100 Bioanalyzer.

This sample is part of a study of T cells in Graves' hyperthyroidism and ophthalmopathy (dated by TCRdb to the late 2010s). For the study in its entirety: Peripheral blood was collected at initial diagnosis, before any treatment. To identify distinguishing TCR V-J signatures, a discovery cohort of roughly 100 patients was used, comprising roughly 45 with Graves' ophthalmopathy and 55 to 65 with stable Graves' hyperthyroidism. Prospective prediction of ophthalmopathy was tested in an independent validation cohort consisting of 18 to 20 hyperthyroidism patients and more than 15 patients who later progressed to ophthalmopathy. The 100 discovery patients were divided at random into training and test sets in a 7:3 ratio. The study also compared thyroid tissue and blood T-cell repertoires from about 6 Graves' hyperthyroidism patients. Following sampling, methimazole starting at 30 mg daily was given to hyperthyroidism patients, and high-dose intravenous methylprednisolone was given to ophthalmopathy patients. TCR Vbeta CDR3 sequencing of fewer than 150 peripheral blood samples (over 40 ophthalmopathy, around 80 hyperthyroidism and 17 progressor patients) is reported in the paper.

Amplification of TCR beta CDR3 regions was carried out from RNA transcripts. The first round of RT-PCR for the TCR CDR3 was performed with the HTBI primer set and the Qiagen OneStep RT-PCR kit. A second multiplex PCR round built the libraries, followed by size selection and purification. Sequencing of the libraries was done on an Illumina HiSeq2000 using paired-end 100 bp reads. The published analysis was carried out like this. SOAPnuke was used to process the raw data, throwing out any read that contained adapters or uncalled bases, had a mean Phred below 15, or lacked an exact constant-primer or identifier match. COPE v1.2.5 was used to merge the high-quality paired reads, and each unique nucleotide sequence was defined as a clonotype. Clonotypes were aligned to IMGT TRBV, TRBD and TRBJ reference segments using MiTCR v1.1. Only V-J combinations with frequency above 0.0001, covering approximately 99% of repertoires, were analysed. A TCS score was defined as the ratio between F50 (clonal expansion) and ExV (chaos), using BLOSUM62-based TCRdist between CDR3 peptides within each V-J. Welch's t-statistics and random forest reduced around 510 V-J features to around 14, which were used in a naive Bayes classifier (R e1071). The public sequencing data were trimmed at Q25 with fastp and processed into clonotypes with MiXCR by TCRdb, which kept only in-frame beta chains. Rows are unified per CDR3 protein, each entry keeping the most common DNA and genes. These V and J calls derive from TCRdb rather than the authors' analysis. The sample table shows around 340,000 distinct CDR3 sequences, and 15% to 20% are seen once. The leading ten clones occupy approximately 54% of the sample.

Overall study results and their limits: Most expanded thyroid clonotypes (frequency above 0.001) were also detected in blood, suggesting blood repertoires may reflect thyroid immune responses. During validation, the model predicted progression to ophthalmopathy a median of approximately 6 months ahead of onset, with roughly 65% sensitivity and about 72% specificity. A model built on a 13 V-J signature distinguished ophthalmopathy from stable hyperthyroidism, reaching roughly 88% sensitivity and 81.08% specificity in cross-validation and 80%/75% in testing. No statistical method was used to fix the sample size in advance, and group allocation was not hidden from the investigators.

This TCR was sampled from a woman between 50 and 59 years old with Graves' hyperthyroidism. The sample comprised blood. The sequence joins TRBV6-1 to TRBJ1-2; no confident D gene assignment can be made. The DNA sequence reads TGTGCCAGCAGTGTAACGGATCTTAACTATGGCTACACCTTC. Its protein is CASSVTDLNYGYTF.